This TCR beta chain was profiled in a study of cytomegalovirus exposure and HLA in healthy donors. Study-wide context: Of the donors genotyped, several hundred in all, over 80% fell in the Caucasian-associated ancestry cluster. Overall study results and limits: Earlier results showed most TCR beta V segments being productive about 87% or about 30% of the time.

The PCR contained 60 Vbeta and 13 Jbeta primers. Per the study methods: Some 80 million unique TCR beta chains, 8.5 million to 14 million shared, were counted in a later analysis. TCRdb's copy holds only in-frame clones and misses some; the assay was immunoSEQ multiplex PCR. V, J and clone size reflect that table, while D and trimming were determined from the DNA. The sample has approximately 140,000 clones, 79% seen once; the top ten hold just under 6.5%. A note on this clone: Its cognate antigen is unknown.

CDR1 is MDHEN and CDR2 is SYDVKM in the germline V gene. The CDR3 runs 17 residues. J lost 2 bases, V lost 5 bases, and 7 bases had no gene match. The chain employs TRBV28 and TRBJ2-3; 13 bases fit TRBD2. The material sequenced was PBMCs. This clonotype was obtained from a man aged 50 to 59 in good health and CMV-seropositive. CDR3 sequence: CASSEGLAGVITDTQYF. CDR3 DNA: TGTGCCAGCAGTGAAGGACTAGCGGGAGTCATCACAGATACGCAGTATTTT. Variable domain in full (rest from reference TRBV28 and TRBJ2-3): DVKVTQSSRYLVKRTGEKVFLECVQDMDHENMFWYRQDPGLGLRLIYFSYDVKMKEKGDIPEGYSVSREKKERFSLILESASTNQTSMYLCASSEGLAGVITDTQYFGPGTRLTVL.